This T cell receptor (beta chain) was recorded in a study of shared clonotypes between healthy human individuals. Regarding the study as a whole: Non-shared clonotypes were found to have lower generation probabilities than the clonotypes that were shared by all four of the sorted-subset donors. Estimated clonotype richness was generally higher in naive than memory subsets. Sharing across four donors was highest in naive CD4 (around 5%) and lowest in memory CD8 (roughly 0.4%).

This CDR3 has 12 residues. V was pared by 5 bases and J by 0 bases, with 6 bases between. The germline V gene encodes CDR1 SGHTS and CDR2 YDEGEE. The protocol was immunoSEQ multiplex PCR, while the TCRdb copy is restricted to in-frame clones and leaves out a portion. The table has over a million clones, 95% to 99% seen once. Among the donors, all were Caucasian adults who lived in Nashville, Tennessee. On this clone: The antigen remains unidentified.

The TCR sequence derives from a man younger than 40 in good health. The material sequenced was naive CD4+ T cells sorted from blood. As to subset: CD45RA+ positively selected. The chain carries TRBV5-8 and TRBJ2-7; D ambiguous. Here the CDR3 reads CASRITSYEQYF. The CDR3 DNA follows: TGTGCCAGCAGGATCACCTCCTACGAGCAGTACTTC.